The 27 T cell receptor beta chains presented below share a single source sample, sequenced in a study of blood T cell repertoires in COVID-19. Profiling relied on immunoSEQ multiplex PCR, and the TCRdb table lists in-frame clones only, not all of them. In the table there are 150,000 to 200,000 clones, around 83% of which are singletons. Sequencing input: peripheral blood. The receptors stem from a man between 65 and 85 years old who had recovered from COVID-19.

V gene TRBV11-2 combines with J gene TRBJ2-7; TRBD2 aligns across 14 bases. The CDR3 runs to 15 residues. The germline V gene has CDR1 SGHAT and CDR2 FQNNGV. V shed 6 bases, J shed 5 bases, and the junction held 6 bases outside the gene matches. The CDR3: CASRTSGRARNEQYF. The CDR3 DNA reads TGTGCCAGCAGGACTAGCGGGAGGGCCCGAAACGAGCAGTACTTC. The full variable domain, completed using reference TRBV11-2 and TRBJ2-7, is EAGVAQSPRYKIIEKRQSVAFWCNPISGHATLYWYQQILGQGPKLLIQFQNNGVVDDSQLPKDRFSAERLKGVDSTLKIQPAKLEDSAVYLCASRTSGRARNEQYFGPGTRLTVT.

The chain employs TRBV6-2 or TRBV6-3 and TRBJ2-2; the match to TRBD2 covers 11 bases. V dropped 6 bases and J dropped 4; count of bases not matched to a gene: 16. This CDR3 has 19 residues. Germline V gives CDR1 MNHEY, CDR2 SVGEGT. The CDR3 loop reads CASSDVSGTSGDRTGELFF. The CDR3 DNA reads TGTGCCAGCAGCGATGTGTCCGGGACTAGCGGAGATCGCACCGGGGAGCTGTTTTTT.

V is TRBV6-2 or TRBV6-3 and J is TRBJ2-5; D may be TRBD1 (6 bases). V was trimmed by 2 bases and J by 3 bases, leaving 10 bases between them. Germline V gene data show CDR1 as MNHEY and CDR2 as SVGEGT. The CDR3 runs to 14 residues. CDR3 in DNA: TGTGCCAGCAGTTACGGGGGCAGGGAAGAGACCCAGTACTTC. Encoded protein: CASSYGGREETQYF.

The CDR3 coding sequence is TGTGCCAGCAGTGGACTAGCGGGAGGGCTCGAGCAGTACTTC. It specifies CASSGLAGGLEQYF. The J gene is TRBJ2-7, the V gene TRBV2, with 14 bases fitting TRBD2. CDR3 length equals 14 residues. Germline CDR1 SNHLY, CDR2 FYNNEI. V was pared by 4 bases and J by 6 bases, with 2 bases of the junction left unmatched.

The chain joins TRBV18 to TRBJ2-2, with a weak D call TRBD2 (5 bases). Trimming removed 3 bases from V and 4 bases from J, with 12 bases in between. This CDR3 comprises 15 residues. The germline V gene encodes CDR1 KGHSH and CDR2 LQKENI. CDR3 DNA: TGTGCCAGCTCACCTTATCGAGAGGGCACCGGGGAGCTGTTTTTT. It encodes CASSPYREGTGELFF.

The chain couples TRBV19 to TRBJ1-5; the D is unclear. The V end lost 4 bases, the J end lost 4 bases, and 14 bases lay between the germline ends. The CDR3 is made up of 15 amino acids. From germline, CDR1 is LNHDA and CDR2 SQIVND (reference sequence). The DNA for the CDR3 is TGTGCCAGTAGTACTGGTTCGACCGGGAATCAGCCCCAGCATTTT. Encoded protein: CASSTGSTGNQPQHF.

This clone was picked up a small number of times. V gene TRBV7-8 combines with J gene TRBJ1-5; no reliable D call. From germline, CDR1 is SGHVS and CDR2 FQNEAQ. V was pared by 0 bases and J by 2 bases, with 11 bases between. The CDR3 is 16 residues long. As DNA, the CDR3 is TGTGCCAGCAGCTTAGCGGGTAATAGCGGCAATCAGCCCCAGCATTTT. Translation: CASSLAGNSGNQPQHF.

This clone turned up a few times. The V call is TRBV28, the J call TRBJ1-1; 8 positions match TRBD1. Germline lookup yields CDR1 MDHEN and CDR2 SYDVKM. With 3 bases clipped from V and 8 bases from J, the junction kept 2 bases outside the gene matches. This CDR3 is built from 12 residues. CDR3 bases: TGTGCCAGCAGTTTGAGGGACAGGGAAGCTTTCTTT. This translates into CASSLRDREAFF.

This rearrangement joins TRBV28 to TRBJ2-5, with 8 bases fitting TRBD2. CDR1 is MDHEN and CDR2 is SYDVKM in the germline V gene. The CDR3 runs 16 residues. J lost 3 bases, V lost 7 bases, and 13 bases had no gene match. This chain's CDR3 is CASTLRALAEEETQYF. CDR3 DNA: TGTGCCAGCACCCTAAGAGCACTAGCGGAGGAAGAGACCCAGTACTTC.

This chain connects TRBV5-5 to TRBJ1-3; 9 positions agree with TRBD1. Germline values: CDR1 SGHKS, CDR2 YYEKEE (reference sequence). The CDR3 loop spans 15 amino acids. The V segment lost 5 bases and the J segment 4 bases; nucleotides outside the gene matches: 7. CDR3 sequence: CASRLDRGQGNTIYF. CDR3 coding DNA: TGTGCCAGCAGGCTGGACAGGGGCCAGGGAAACACCATATATTTT.

This clone was seen just once. The rearrangement joins TRBV25-1 to TRBJ1-4; no definite D call. The CDR3 is 15 amino acids. V was pared by 1 base and J by 2 bases, with 8 bases between. In germline, CDR1 is MGHDK, CDR2 SYGVNS. The CDR3 region is CASSESWATNEKLFF. Here the CDR3 DNA reads TGTGCCAGCAGTGAATCCTGGGCCACTAATGAAAAACTGTTTTTT.

This clone has only a few counts. The chain links TRBV3-1 (or the pseudogene TRBV3-2) to TRBJ1-2, with a tentative D call TRBD1 (5 bases). Germline CDR1 is LGHDT and CDR2 is YNNKEL (reference sequence). CDR3 length: 14 residues. The V end was cut by 1 base, the J end by 8 bases, with 14 bases between. The CDR3: CASSQVTGLRGYTF. CDR3 DNA: TGTGCCAGCAGCCAAGTAACAGGTTTGCGAGGCTACACCTTC.

The CDR3 DNA reads TGTGCCAGCAGTTCCGGGATGAACACTGAAGCTTTCTTT. Translating gives CASSSGMNTEAFF. The chain carries TRBV12-3 or TRBV12-4 and TRBJ1-1; D uncertain. CDR3 length equals 13 residues. The germline V and J ends were trimmed by 4 bases and 0 bases, with 6 bases remaining between them.

V is TRBV7-9 and J is TRBJ2-7; 10 bases line up with TRBD1. After removal of 5 bases from V and 13 bases from J, the junction contained 11 bases not matched to a gene. There are 13 residues in the CDR3. Germline CDR1 reads SEHNR; CDR2 reads FQNEAQ (reference sequence). The chain's CDR3 is CASSGGQGLSQYF. The CDR3 DNA is TGTGCCAGCAGCGGGGGACAGGGGCTCTCCCAATACTTC.

This clone has more than one count but fewer than ten. V gene TRBV18 combines with J gene TRBJ2-1; 9 bases match TRBD1. Per the germline V gene, CDR1 is KGHSH and CDR2 is LQKENI. The CDR3 is 15 amino acids. With 3 bases clipped from V and 3 bases from J, the junction kept 3 bases outside the gene matches. CDR3 coding DNA: TGTGCCAGCTCACCCGACAGGGGGATCTACAATGAGCAGTTCTTC. Encoded protein: CASSPDRGIYNEQFF.

V gene TRBV19 combines with J gene TRBJ1-5; perhaps TRBD1 as D (5 bases). V was pared by 10 bases and J by 2 bases, with 15 bases between. Germline values: CDR1 LNHDA, CDR2 SQIVND (reference sequence). There are 14 residues in the CDR3. As DNA, the CDR3 is TGTGCCACTGACCAGCAGGGTGGCAATCAGCCCCAGCATTTT. It yields the protein CATDQQGGNQPQHF. Full variable domain (outside the CDR3, taken from reference TRBV19 and TRBJ1-5): DGGITQSPKYLFRKEGQNVTLSCEQNLNHDAMYWYRQDPGQGLRLIYYSQIVNDFQKGDIAEGYSVSREKKESFPLTVTSAQKNPTAFYLCATDQQGGNQPQHFGDGTRLSIL.

The chain carries TRBV7-9 and TRBJ2-3, with D uncertain. Between the trimmed V and J ends, which lost 4 bases and 3 bases, there was a span of 8 bases. The CDR3 length is 13 residues. Germline V CDR1 and CDR2: SEHNR, FQNEAQ (reference sequence). The CDR3 sequence is CASSSPRTDTQYF. The DNA for the CDR3 is TGTGCCAGCAGCTCGCCTCGGACAGATACGCAGTATTTT. Full variable domain (remainder filled in from reference TRBV7-9 and TRBJ2-3): DTGVSQNPRHKITKRGQNVTFRCDPISEHNRLYWYRQTLGQGPEFLTYFQNEAQLEKSRLLSDRFSAERPKGSFSTLEIQRTEQGDSAMYLCASSSPRTDTQYFGPGTRLTVL.

The rearrangement joins TRBV5-6 to TRBJ2-7; D may be TRBD2 (6 bases). The CDR3 spans 14 residues. Germline loops: CDR1 SGHDT, CDR2 YYEEEE. V lost 2 bases and J lost 4, with 13 bases in between. The CDR3 DNA reads TGTGCCAGCAGCTTTCTGGGGGAGGCTTACGAGCAGTACTTC. It codes for CASSFLGEAYEQYF.

V and J are TRBV27 and TRBJ2-7, with D possibly matching TRBD2 (6 bases). This CDR3 is built from 15 residues. Looked up from germline, CDR1 is MNHEY and CDR2 is SMNVEV (reference sequence). Trimming left V 3 bases short and J 2 bases short, with 14 bases between. Here the CDR3 reads CASSLRRDQTYEQYF. The CDR3 nucleotides are TGTGCCAGCAGTTTGCGGCGGGACCAAACCTACGAGCAGTACTTC.

The gene calls are TRBV28 and TRBJ2-7, with TRBD1 identical over 8 bases. Germline assignment: CDR1 MDHEN and CDR2 SYDVKM. Germline trimming cut 6 bases from V and 5 bases from J; bases unmatched to any gene: 9. CDR3 length equals 14 residues. CDR3 loop: CASSHLGRGHEQYF. The CDR3 DNA sequence: TGTGCCAGCAGCCACCTGGGCAGGGGGCACGAGCAGTACTTC.

In the case of this clone: Relative to the germline gene, one junction end is altered; a read error may explain this. This chain joins TRBV30 and TRBJ2-7; 10 bases line up with TRBD2. Germline V gene sequence: CDR1 GTSNPN, CDR2 SVGIG (reference sequence). The CDR3 contains 13 residues. CDR3 protein: CAWSAGGSGRVRF. The CDR3 DNA is TGTGCCTGGAGCGCCGGGGGGAGCGGGAGGGTTCGCTTC.

The chain combines TRBV5-1 with TRBJ2-3; 13 bases fit TRBD2. Germline CDR1 reads SGHRS; CDR2 reads YFSETQ. J was trimmed by 3 bases and V by 2 bases; bases with no gene match: 3. The CDR3 covers 16 residues. DNA of the CDR3: TGCGCCAGCAGCTTAGGGACTAGCGGGACAACAGATACGCAGTATTTT. Protein: CASSLGTSGTTDTQYF.

The chain recombines TRBV2 with TRBJ2-1; TRBD2 matches at 12 bases. CDR1 and CDR2 from the germline V gene are SNHLY and FYNNEI. With 1 base clipped from V and 1 base from J, the junction kept 5 bases outside the gene matches. This CDR3 comprises 18 residues. CDR3 residues: CASSEGLAGGMSYNEQFF. As DNA, the CDR3 is TGTGCCAGCAGTGAAGGCCTAGCGGGAGGGATGTCCTACAATGAGCAGTTCTTC.

This clone was recorded at least ten times. The chain recombines TRBV2 with TRBJ2-7, with a tentative D call TRBD1 (6 bases). V was clipped by 5 bases and J by 6 bases, with 11 bases between them. The CDR3 has 12 residues. Germline V CDR1 and CDR2: SNHLY, FYNNEI. CDR3 residues: CASSYRASEQYF. In DNA, the CDR3 is TGTGCCAGCAGTTACAGGGCGTCCGAGCAGTACTTC.

There are many counts of this clone. This rearrangement joins TRBV5-5 to TRBJ1-4, with 9 bases matching TRBD1. Germline V gene sequence: CDR1 SGHKS, CDR2 YYEKEE (reference sequence). V shed 7 bases, J shed 6 bases, and the junction held 7 bases outside the gene matches. This CDR3 is built from 14 residues. CDR3 sequence (DNA): TGTGCCAGCTCCGGGGACAGGGTTTATGAAAAACTGTTTTTT. Its translation is CASSGDRVYEKLFF.

The CDR3 sequence is CASSKGQGMNEQYF. For the CDR3, the DNA is TGCGCCAGCTCAAAGGGACAGGGGATGAACGAGCAGTACTTC. The V gene is TRBV10-1, the J gene TRBJ2-7; 10 nucleotides match TRBD1. Looked up from germline, CDR1 is WNHNN and CDR2 is SYGVQD (reference sequence). This CDR3 is built from 14 residues. Trimming removed 8 bases from V and 5 bases from J; junction bases left unmatched: 9.

The V gene is TRBV6-5, the J gene TRBJ1-5, with 7 positions matching TRBD1. Germline values: CDR1 MNHEY, CDR2 SVGAGI. This CDR3 is 16 amino acids long. V was clipped by 2 bases and J by 6 bases; unmatched bases: 10. The CDR3 region has the DNA TGTGCCAGCAGTTACCCCAGACAGGGTCGAACTCAGCCCCAGCATTTT. Protein: CASSYPRQGRTQPQHF.